This T cell receptor (beta chain) was documented in a study of monozygotic twins with inflammatory bowel disease. Study-level findings and limits: Individual T cell subtypes were not distinguishable. People with IBD had fewer clonotypes in common with others than healthy twins did, especially with disease activity. There was no support for any single strong signal or clonotype associated with IBD. Healthy co-twins showed greater TCRbeta diversity (inverse Simpson) than IBD patients.

As for this clonotype: Its antigen remains unidentified.

TCRdb re-called the 5' RACE reads and gives one entry per CDR3 protein, without DNA. Its table lists 420,000 or so distinct CDR3 sequences. Sequencing was done on a sample of blood. The receptor comes from a human donor with ulcerative colitis or Crohn's disease, or a healthy co-twin of an affected twin (not recorded which).

CDR3 in amino acids: CATSEGRGSSYEQYF. The rearrangement links TRBV24-1 to TRBJ2-7; TCRdb returns TRBD2, unconfirmable since there is no DNA. CDR3 size: 15 residues. Germline assignment: CDR1 KGHDR and CDR2 SFDVKD.